The subject of this entry is one T cell receptor beta chain. Its antigen remains unknown. TCRdb's copy holds only in-frame clones and misses some; the assay was immunoSEQ multiplex PCR. This sample has 100,000 to 150,000 clones, with around 83% found just once. The V gene's germline CDR1 is MNHEY and CDR2 SVGAGI. The V end was cut by 4 bases, the J end by 8 bases, with 6 bases between. The CDR3 loop spans 12 amino acids. This record comes from a study of T cell responses to AZD1222 COVID-19 vaccine. Study-level findings and limits: Donor demographics were predominantly white British with a female majority; clonal diversity may be underestimated.

This sequence originates from an adult who received the AZD1222 COVID-19 vaccine. The gene calls are TRBV6-5 and TRBJ1-6; unclear D gene. The specimen was peripheral blood, collected 28 days after the second AZD1222 dose. CDR3 sequence reads: CASSFRDSPLHF. CDR3 in DNA: TGTGCCAGCAGTTTTCGCGATTCACCCCTCCACTTT.